This T cell receptor (beta chain) stems from a study of identical twins. TCRdb reprocessed the 5' RACE reads via MiXCR and lists one record per CDR3 protein. The table lists 400,000 to 550,000 distinct CDR3 sequences, 24% of them singletons. The data were also submitted as part of a second study, on T cells expressing NK-cell markers.

The sample taken for sequencing was CD4+ T cells sorted from blood. The TCR was taken from a woman aged 18-35 years in good health.

The DNA of the CDR3 is TGTGCCAGCAGCTCGGGATACTCCTACGAGCAGTACTTC. Amino acid sequence: CASSSGYSYEQYF. The gene calls are TRBV6-2 or TRBV6-3 and TRBJ2-7; D may be TRBD2 (5 bases). The CDR3 contains 13 residues. V was trimmed by 6 bases and J by 0 bases, leaving 9 bases between them. Germline V gives CDR1 MNHEY, CDR2 SVGEGT.